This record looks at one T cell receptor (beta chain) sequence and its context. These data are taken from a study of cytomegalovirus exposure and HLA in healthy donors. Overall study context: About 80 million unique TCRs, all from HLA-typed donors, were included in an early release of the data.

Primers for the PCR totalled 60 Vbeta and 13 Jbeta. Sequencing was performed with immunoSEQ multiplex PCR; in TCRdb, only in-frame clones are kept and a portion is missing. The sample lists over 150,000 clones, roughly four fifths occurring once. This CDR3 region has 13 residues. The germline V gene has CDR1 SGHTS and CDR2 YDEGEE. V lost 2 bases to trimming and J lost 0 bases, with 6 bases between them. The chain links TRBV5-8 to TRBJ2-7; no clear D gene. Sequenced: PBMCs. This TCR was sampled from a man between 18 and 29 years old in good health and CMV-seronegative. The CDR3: CASSFLSSYEQYF. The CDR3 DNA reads TGTGCCAGCAGCTTTCTTAGCTCCTACGAGCAGTACTTC.